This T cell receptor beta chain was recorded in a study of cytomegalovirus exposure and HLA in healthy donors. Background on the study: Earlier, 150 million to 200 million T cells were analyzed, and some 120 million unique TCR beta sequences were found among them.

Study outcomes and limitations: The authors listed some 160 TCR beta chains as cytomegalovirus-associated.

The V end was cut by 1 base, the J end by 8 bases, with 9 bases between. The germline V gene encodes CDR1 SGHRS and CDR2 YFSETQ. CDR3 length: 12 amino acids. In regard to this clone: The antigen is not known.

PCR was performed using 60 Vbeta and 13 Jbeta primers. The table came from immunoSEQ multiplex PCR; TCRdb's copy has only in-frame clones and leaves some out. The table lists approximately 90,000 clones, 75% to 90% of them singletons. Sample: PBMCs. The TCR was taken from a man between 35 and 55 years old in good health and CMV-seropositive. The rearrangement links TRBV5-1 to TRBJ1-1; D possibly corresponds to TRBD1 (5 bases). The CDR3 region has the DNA TGCGCCAGCAGCTTGAATACAGGAGAAGCTTTCTTT. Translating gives CASSLNTGEAFF.